The 6 T cell receptor beta chains given below trace back to one sample, sequenced in a study of Ad26.COV2.S vaccination and SARS-CoV-2 variants. The treatment: 15 to 20 received Ad26.COV2.S at low or high dose, single or two shots; about 5 received placebo; per-sample allocation not given. Specimen acquisition occurred on day 63 following the initial vaccine or placebo injection. The protocol was immunoSEQ multiplex PCR, while the TCRdb copy is restricted to in-frame clones and leaves out a portion. The data show a few hundred thousand clones, about nine tenths seen once. Sequencing was performed on peripheral blood, taken in a trial of Ad26.COV2.S vaccine versus placebo. The receptors originated from a person between 18 and 65 years old who received the Ad26.COV2.S COVID-19 vaccine or a placebo.

The rearrangement uses TRBV19 and TRBJ2-7, with 10 bases lining up with TRBD2. The CDR3 sequence is 19 residues long. Losses at the gene ends were 6 bases for V and 0 bases for J; bases not matched to a gene: 17. Germline-derived CDR1 and CDR2 are LNHDA and SQIVND (reference sequence). This chain's CDR3 is CASSLTGTSESGRSYEQYF. The DNA of the CDR3 is TGTGCCAGTAGCCTTACCGGGACTAGCGAGAGTGGCCGCTCCTACGAGCAGTACTTC.

The chain links TRBV27 to TRBJ2-3; no firm D call. The germline CDR1 and CDR2 sequences are MNHEY and SMNVEV (reference sequence). V lost 2 bases and J 5 bases, leaving 5 bases between the germline ends. The CDR3 covers 12 residues. CDR3 region: CASSLIEDTQYF. The CDR3 coding sequence is TGTGCCAGCAGTTTAATTGAAGATACGCAGTATTTT.

The CDR3, as DNA: TGTGCCAGCAGCCTCCCGACAGGCTTGCAGAACACTGAAGCTTTCTTT. Protein product: CASSLPTGLQNTEAFF. V and J are TRBV7-2 and TRBJ1-1; D may be TRBD1 (6 bases). V was pared by 5 bases and J by 1 base, with 17 bases between. Germline lookup yields CDR1 SGHTA and CDR2 FQGNSA. This CDR3 has 16 amino acids.

This rearrangement joins TRBV5-6 to TRBJ2-7; the D gene could be TRBD1 or TRBD2 (7 bases each). V lost 3 bases and J 0 bases, leaving 16 bases between the germline ends. The CDR3 sequence is 16 residues long. CDR1 is SGHDT, CDR2 YYEEEE, per germline. The CDR3 region has the DNA TGTGCCAGCAGCTCGGGGGGACAGTCCACCTCCTACGAGCAGTACTTC. Protein: CASSSGGQSTSYEQYF.

The V and J genes are TRBV10-3 and TRBJ1-1, with 7 bases aligning to TRBD1. The V gene end was trimmed by 2 bases and the J gene end by 4 bases; junction bases not matched to a gene: 13. The CDR3 runs 17 residues. Germline lookup yields CDR1 ENHRY and CDR2 SYGVKD. This chain's CDR3 is CAISEGGQQGFLTEAFF. CDR3 coding DNA: TGTGCCATCAGTGAGGGGGGCCAACAGGGGTTCCTCACTGAAGCTTTCTTT.

V and J are TRBV11-2 and TRBJ1-5; D is unresolved. The CDR3 sequence is 16 residues long. Germline loops: CDR1 SGHAT, CDR2 FQNNGV. V dropped 0 bases and J dropped 0 bases, with 9 bases sitting between them. This CDR3 reads CASSLDSQYSNQPQHF. In nucleotides, the CDR3 is TGTGCCAGCAGCTTAGATTCCCAGTATAGCAATCAGCCCCAGCATTTT.